The 30 T cell receptor beta chains below all came from one sample that was sequenced in a study of cytomegalovirus exposure and HLA in healthy donors. The PCR was carried out with 60 Vbeta primers and 13 Jbeta primers. TCRdb keeps only in-frame clones here, not all; method: immunoSEQ multiplex PCR. The profile covers approximately 30,000 clones, with about 70% appearing a single time and about 9.5% taken by the ten largest. Material: PBMCs. The source of these receptors is a man aged 40-55 years in good health and CMV-seropositive.

This clone was counted between two and nine times. V and J are TRBV5-6 and TRBJ2-7; 7 bases match TRBD1. The CDR3 runs 12 residues. Germline trimming cut 4 bases from V and 4 bases from J; bases unmatched to any gene: 2. Germline CDR1 is SGHDT and CDR2 is YYEEEE. This CDR3 reads CASSQDRYEQYF. CDR3 nucleotides: TGTGCCAGCAGCCAGGACAGGTACGAGCAGTACTTC.

V usage is TRBV7-9 and J usage is TRBJ2-5, with D perhaps TRBD2 (5 bases). Trimming took 6 bases from V and 0 from J, leaving 17 bases between them. Germline lookup yields CDR1 SEHNR and CDR2 FQNEAQ (reference sequence). The CDR3 totals 16 residues. The CDR3 is CASSSRGSGYQETQYF. The CDR3 DNA follows: TGTGCCAGCAGTTCCCGGGGTTCGGGTTACCAAGAGACCCAGTACTTC.

The chain employs TRBV5-6 and TRBJ2-7; no clear D. The CDR3 loop spans 13 amino acids. The germline CDR1 and CDR2 sequences are SGHDT and YYEEEE. The ends were cut back, 0 bases at V and 3 bases at J, with 7 bases in the middle. The CDR3 loop reads CASSLVADYEQYF. The CDR3 region has the DNA TGTGCCAGCAGCTTGGTCGCAGACTACGAGCAGTACTTC.

The chain carries TRBV18 and TRBJ2-5; D is uncertain. CDR1 KGHSH and CDR2 LQKENI come from the germline V gene. The germline V and J ends were trimmed by 1 base and 3 bases, with 6 bases remaining between them. This CDR3 is built from 13 residues. CDR3 bases: TGTGCCAGCTCACCACTAGTAGAAGAGACCCAGTACTTC. This sequence encodes CASSPLVEETQYF.

Only one count was recorded for this clone. The limits of the CDR3 on the DNA are not certain, so only TCRdb's listed CDR3 is given. V usage is TRBV7-5 and J usage is TRBJ2-7; the table's D call, TRBD1, was not checked against the DNA. TRBV7-5 is flagged as a pseudogene. The CDR3 totals 17 residues, both ends included. The CDR3 sequence is CARSPDVGTGASYEQYF.

The chain combines TRBV18 with TRBJ1-1; 8 bases line up with TRBD1. The germline CDR1 and CDR2 sequences are KGHSH and LQKENI. V was clipped by 1 base and J by 4 bases; unmatched bases: 11. The CDR3 is 17 amino acids. The CDR3 is CASSPLIPDRGVTEAFF. DNA of the CDR3: TGTGCCAGCTCACCACTTATCCCCGACAGGGGAGTCACTGAAGCTTTCTTT. Based on the CDR3 plus reference TRBV18 and TRBJ1-1, the full variable domain is NAGVMQNPRHLVRRRGQEARLRCSPMKGHSHVYWYRQLPEEGLKFMVYLQKENIIDESGMPKERFSAEFPKEGPSILRIQQVVRGDSAAYFCASSPLIPDRGVTEAFFGQGTRLTVV.

The rearrangement links TRBV18 to TRBJ2-6; D is possibly TRBD1 (6 bases). The V gene's germline CDR1 is KGHSH and CDR2 LQKENI. The CDR3 is 17 amino acids. Trimming stripped 3 bases from V and 1 base from J, with 13 bases between. The CDR3 sequence: CASSPRTDKSGANVLTF. For the CDR3, the DNA is TGTGCCAGCTCACCCCGGACAGATAAATCTGGGGCCAACGTCCTGACTTTC.

The J gene is TRBJ1-5, the V gene TRBV19, with 9 bases identical to TRBD1. V lost 4 bases to trimming and J lost 9 bases; unmatched junction nucleotides: 13. In germline, CDR1 is LNHDA, CDR2 SQIVND (reference sequence). The CDR3 runs 16 residues. The CDR3 reads CASSTEGDRATWPQHF. The CDR3 DNA sequence: TGTGCCAGTAGTACCGAGGGGGACAGGGCGACGTGGCCCCAGCATTTT.

The chain links TRBV19 to TRBJ1-1, with no clear D. CDR3 length equals 13 residues. Germline loops: CDR1 LNHDA, CDR2 SQIVND (reference sequence). Trimming took 7 bases from V and 1 from J, leaving 10 bases between them. The DNA of the CDR3 is TGTGCCAGTACTAATCACGCGAACACTGAAGCTTTCTTT. This gives the protein CASTNHANTEAFF.

This chain connects TRBV7-6 to TRBJ1-2; no reliable D call. Germline-derived CDR1 and CDR2 are SGHVS and FNYEAQ. Trimming stripped 1 base from V and 8 bases from J, with 11 bases between. This CDR3 contains 13 residues. CDR3 protein: CASSLVRGGGYTF. The CDR3 DNA sequence: TGTGCCAGCAGCTTAGTTCGGGGTGGCGGCTACACCTTC.

Comments on this clone: The conserved final phenylalanine or tryptophan is absent from the CDR3, which likely points to a read error. The limits of the CDR3 on the DNA are not certain, so only TCRdb's listed CDR3 is given. This chain links TRBV16 with TRBJ1-1; the table gives TRBD1 as D, unverified against the DNA. The germline V gene encodes CDR1 KGHSY and CDR2 FQNENV. The CDR3 spans 11 residues, counting both ends. CDR3: CASSHPNRVRG.

The chain combines TRBV29-1 with TRBJ2-1; D is perhaps TRBD1 (6 bases). The V gene lost 7 bases and the J gene lost 4 bases, with 8 bases spanning the gap. The CDR3 has 11 residues. From germline, CDR1 is SQVTM and CDR2 ANQGSEA. CDR3 residues: CSAQGYNEQFF. CDR3 DNA: TGCAGCGCACAGGGTTACAATGAGCAGTTCTTC.

This rearrangement joins TRBV5-5 to TRBJ2-7, with 9 bases fitting TRBD2. V shed 0 bases, J shed 2 bases, and the junction held 3 bases outside the gene matches. The CDR3 runs to 15 residues. CDR1 and CDR2 from the germline V gene are SGHKS and YYEKEE (reference sequence). CDR3 loop: CASSLAAGGAYEQYF. CDR3 sequence (DNA): TGTGCCAGCAGCTTGGCGGCGGGGGGGGCCTACGAGCAGTACTTC.

The rearrangement uses TRBV27 and TRBJ2-7; the D gene is possibly TRBD1 (7 bases). Trimming pared 5 bases from V and 3 bases from J, leaving 17 bases between. Germline V gene lookup returns CDR1 MNHEY and CDR2 SMNVEV (reference sequence). The length of the CDR3 is 15 residues. The CDR3 reads CASSVEEGQLYEQYF. The CDR3 coding sequence is TGTGCCAGCAGTGTAGAGGAGGGACAGCTCTACGAGCAGTACTTC.

This clone was recorded once. The V and J genes are TRBV5-5 and TRBJ2-2; TRBD1 matches 7 bases. The V gene end was trimmed by 4 bases and the J gene end by 4 bases; junction bases not matched to a gene: 7. CDR3 length: 15 residues. Germline CDR1 and CDR2: SGHKS and YYEKEE (reference sequence). The CDR3 nucleotides are TGTGCCAGCAGCACCCGGGACAGTCCCACCGGGGAGCTGTTTTTT. It encodes CASSTRDSPTGELFF.

The chain carries TRBV6-1 and TRBJ2-3; possibly TRBD1 for D (5 bases). The CDR3 totals 14 residues. V shed 4 bases and J shed 1 base, with 9 bases lying between them. Germline CDR1 reads MNHNS; CDR2 reads SASEGT. The CDR3 sequence is CASSGGRGTDTQYF. CDR3 coding DNA: TGTGCCAGCAGTGGAGGCAGGGGCACAGATACGCAGTATTTT.

The chain employs TRBV7-2 and TRBJ2-3; TRBD2 is a possible D gene (7 bases). Germline assignment: CDR1 SGHTA and CDR2 FQGNSA. The CDR3 runs 17 residues. Between the trimmed V and J ends, which lost 0 bases and 4 bases, there was a span of 17 bases. CDR3 sequence reads: CASSLARTSEGADTQYF. The CDR3 region has the DNA TGTGCCAGCAGCTTAGCGCGAACTAGCGAGGGGGCAGATACGCAGTATTTT.

The chain carries TRBV27 and TRBJ2-1; possibly TRBD1 for D (6 bases). The germline gives CDR1 MNHEY, CDR2 SMNVEV (reference sequence). This CDR3 has 16 residues. Trimming pared 2 bases from V and 2 bases from J, leaving 13 bases between. The CDR3 reads CASSLEGGSPYNEQFF. Written as DNA, the CDR3 is TGTGCCAGCAGTTTAGAAGGGGGTTCCCCCTACAATGAGCAGTTCTTC.

The sample holds one count of this clone. The chain links TRBV5-4 to TRBJ1-1, with unresolved D. Germline V gene lookup returns CDR1 SGHNT and CDR2 YYREEE (reference sequence). The V and J ends lost 4 bases and 1 base respectively, with 17 bases between them. CDR3 length: 16 amino acids. The CDR3 bases are TGTGCCAGCAGCCGGGGTGCTCGGCAGAAGAACACTGAAGCTTTCTTT. Its translation is CASSRGARQKNTEAFF.

The chain employs TRBV2 and TRBJ1-1, with TRBD1 matching over 7 bases. The germline V gene has CDR1 SNHLY and CDR2 FYNNEI. This CDR3 contains 15 residues. V shed 5 bases and J 4 bases; nucleotides not matched to a gene: 10. The CDR3 is CASSPTSTGATEAFF. The CDR3 DNA follows: TGTGCCAGCAGTCCCACCTCTACAGGGGCCACTGAAGCTTTCTTT.

The chain joins TRBV9 to TRBJ2-7; D may be TRBD2 (7 bases). Looked up from germline, CDR1 is SGDLS and CDR2 is YYNGEE. Trimming removed 0 bases at V and 2 bases at J, with 12 bases between. This CDR3 is built from 15 residues. Here the CDR3 reads CASSVATGGTYEQYF. In DNA form, the CDR3 reads TGTGCCAGCAGCGTAGCGACGGGGGGCACCTACGAGCAGTACTTC.

The rearrangement uses TRBV5-1 and TRBJ2-1, with no clear D. V was cut by 0 bases and J by 3 bases, with 10 bases left in between. CDR3 length: 15 amino acids. Per the germline V gene, CDR1 is SGHRS and CDR2 is YFSETQ. The CDR3: CASSLEATVYNEQFF. In DNA, the CDR3 is TGCGCCAGCAGCTTGGAGGCGACTGTCTACAATGAGCAGTTCTTC. Full variable domain (remainder filled in from reference TRBV5-1 and TRBJ2-1): KAGVTQTPRYLIKTRGQQVTLSCSPISGHRSVSWYQQTPGQGLQFLFEYFSETQRNKGNFPGRFSGRQFSNSRSEMNVSTLELGDSALYLCASSLEATVYNEQFFGPGTRLTVL.

The gene calls are TRBV5-4 and TRBJ2-7; 7 bases match TRBD1. Germline V gene data show CDR1 as SGHNT and CDR2 as YYREEE (reference sequence). The J segment lost 0 bases and the V segment lost 4 bases, leaving 10 bases of the junction unmatched. The CDR3 extends over 16 amino acids. The CDR3 loop reads CASSTGQASSSYEQYF. CDR3 sequence (DNA): TGTGCCAGCAGCACAGGACAGGCCTCGAGCTCCTACGAGCAGTACTTC.

The V gene is TRBV9, the J gene TRBJ2-5, with 7 bases aligning to TRBD2. CDR1 and CDR2 from the germline V gene are SGDLS and YYNGEE. V lost 0 bases to trimming and J lost 3 bases; unmatched junction nucleotides: 5. The CDR3 is 15 amino acids. The CDR3 reads CASSVAGRGEETQYF. Here the CDR3 DNA reads TGTGCCAGCAGCGTAGCGGGCCGGGGGGAAGAGACCCAGTACTTC.

CDR3: CATSRGTSGDEKLFF. DNA of the CDR3: TGTGCCACCAGCAGAGGGACATCGGGGGATGAAAAACTGTTTTTT. The chain joins TRBV15 to TRBJ1-4; TRBD1 might be the D (5 bases). The CDR3 extends over 15 amino acids. CDR1 LNHNV and CDR2 YYDKDF come from the germline V gene (reference sequence). The germline V and J ends were trimmed by 1 base and 6 bases, with 12 bases remaining between them.

V usage is TRBV6-1 and J usage is TRBJ1-5; maybe TRBD1 (6 bases). The CDR3 has 16 residues. Germline loops: CDR1 MNHNS, CDR2 SASEGT. V dropped 4 bases and J dropped 2 bases, with 15 bases sitting between them. As DNA, the CDR3 is TGTGCCAGCAGTGTTCCAGGGGTTATTGGCAATCAGCCCCAGCATTTT. As protein: CASSVPGVIGNQPQHF.

The chain recombines TRBV30 with TRBJ2-5, with 8 bases lining up with TRBD1. The germline CDR1 and CDR2 sequences are GTSNPN and SVGIG (reference sequence). This CDR3 spans 14 amino acids. V gave up 2 bases and J gave up 5 bases; unmatched junction bases: 7. CDR3 coding DNA: TGTGCCTGGAGTTCCAGGGGGCTAAGGGAGACCCAGTACTTC. Amino acid sequence: CAWSSRGLRETQYF. The full variable domain, completed using reference TRBV30 and TRBJ2-5, is SQTIHQWPATLVQPVGSPLSLECTVEGTSNPNLYWYRQAAGRGLQLLFYSVGIGQISSEVPQNLSASRPQDRQFILSSKKLLLSDSGFYLCAWSSRGLRETQYFGPGTRLLVL.

The CDR3 DNA reads as TGTGCCAGCACAGGACTAGCGGGGACGAACACCGGGGAGCTGTTTTTT. As protein: CASTGLAGTNTGELFF. V and J are TRBV4-2 and TRBJ2-2; 12 positions match TRBD2. The V gene's germline CDR1 is LGHNA and CDR2 YNFKEQ. This CDR3 has 16 amino acids. Trimming removed 7 bases from V and 0 bases from J; junction bases left unmatched: 3.

The chain recombines TRBV19 with TRBJ1-6, with D possibly matching TRBD1 (5 bases). V lost 0 bases and J 8 bases, leaving 11 bases between the germline ends. Looked up from germline, CDR1 is LNHDA and CDR2 is SQIVND (reference sequence). The length of the CDR3 is 15 residues. The CDR3 DNA follows: TGTGCCAGTAGTATAGAGGGCCAGGGCTATTCACCCCTCCACTTT. Residues: CASSIEGQGYSPLHF. Together with reference TRBV19 and TRBJ1-6, the CDR3 gives the full variable domain: DGGITQSPKYLFRKEGQNVTLSCEQNLNHDAMYWYRQDPGQGLRLIYYSQIVNDFQKGDIAEGYSVSREKKESFPLTVTSAQKNPTAFYLCASSIEGQGYSPLHFGNGTRLTVT.

In this sample, this clone turned up a few times. The genes are TRBV7-9 and TRBJ2-1; 12 bases are a match to TRBD2. The CDR3 contains 15 residues. Germline CDR1 is SEHNR and CDR2 is FQNEAQ (reference sequence). V dropped 2 bases and J dropped 8; count of bases not matched to a gene: 4. As DNA, the CDR3 is TGTGCCAGCAGCTTAAGACTAGCGGGGGTTGATGAGCAGTTCTTC. It codes for CASSLRLAGVDEQFF.